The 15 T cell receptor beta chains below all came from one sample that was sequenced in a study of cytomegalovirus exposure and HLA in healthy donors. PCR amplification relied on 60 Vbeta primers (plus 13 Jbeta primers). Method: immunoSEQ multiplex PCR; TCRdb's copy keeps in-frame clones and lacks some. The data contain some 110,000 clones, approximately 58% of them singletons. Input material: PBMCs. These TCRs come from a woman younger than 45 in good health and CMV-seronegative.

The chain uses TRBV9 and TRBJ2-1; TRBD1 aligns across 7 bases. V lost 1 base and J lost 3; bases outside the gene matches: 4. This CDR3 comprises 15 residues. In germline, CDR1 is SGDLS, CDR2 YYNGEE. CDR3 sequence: CASSVQGVGYNEQFF. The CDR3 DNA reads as TGTGCCAGCAGCGTACAGGGGGTTGGCTACAATGAGCAGTTCTTC.

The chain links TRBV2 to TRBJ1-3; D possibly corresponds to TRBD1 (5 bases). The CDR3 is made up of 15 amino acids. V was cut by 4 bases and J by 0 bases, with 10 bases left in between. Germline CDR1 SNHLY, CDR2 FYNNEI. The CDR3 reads CASSAGGNSGNTIYF. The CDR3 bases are TGTGCCAGCAGTGCTGGGGGGAACTCTGGAAACACCATATATTTT. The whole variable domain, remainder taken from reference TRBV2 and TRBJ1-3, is EPEVTQTPSHQVTQMGQEVILRCVPISNHLYFYWYRQILGQKVEFLVSFYNNEISEKSEIFDDQFSVERPDGSNFTLKIRSTKLEDSAMYFCASSAGGNSGNTIYFGEGSWLTVV.

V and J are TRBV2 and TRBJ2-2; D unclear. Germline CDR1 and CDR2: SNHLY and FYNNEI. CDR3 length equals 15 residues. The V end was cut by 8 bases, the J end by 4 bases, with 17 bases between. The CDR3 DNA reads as TGTGCCAGCGCCCACCCGTGGAGTCGCACCGGGGAGCTGTTTTTT. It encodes CASAHPWSRTGELFF.

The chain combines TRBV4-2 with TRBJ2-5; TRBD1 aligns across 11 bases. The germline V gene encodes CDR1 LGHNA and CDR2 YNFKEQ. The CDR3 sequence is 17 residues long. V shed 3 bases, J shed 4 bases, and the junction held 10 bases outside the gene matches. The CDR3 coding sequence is TGTGCCAGCAGCCAGAGGGGGGGGACAGGGGGAAGAGAGACCCAGTACTTC. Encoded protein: CASSQRGGTGGRETQYF.

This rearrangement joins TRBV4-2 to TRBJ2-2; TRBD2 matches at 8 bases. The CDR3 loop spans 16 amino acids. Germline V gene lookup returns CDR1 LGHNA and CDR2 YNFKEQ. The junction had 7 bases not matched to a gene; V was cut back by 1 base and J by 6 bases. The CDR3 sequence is CASSQGLREVAGELFF. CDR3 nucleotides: TGTGCCAGCAGCCAAGGATTGCGGGAGGTGGCCGGGGAGCTGTTTTTT.

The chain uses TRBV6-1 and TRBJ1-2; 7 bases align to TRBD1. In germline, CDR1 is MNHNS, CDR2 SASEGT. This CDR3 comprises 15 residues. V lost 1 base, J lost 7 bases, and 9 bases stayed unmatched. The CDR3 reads CASSEVGQEIGGYTF. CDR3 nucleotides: TGTGCCAGCAGTGAAGTTGGACAGGAGATCGGTGGCTACACCTTC.

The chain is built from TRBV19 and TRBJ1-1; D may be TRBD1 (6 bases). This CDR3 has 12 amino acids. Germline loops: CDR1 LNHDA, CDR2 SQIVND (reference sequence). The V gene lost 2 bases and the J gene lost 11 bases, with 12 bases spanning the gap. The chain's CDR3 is CASSIQGTRAFF. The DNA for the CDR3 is TGTGCCAGTAGTATACAGGGGACGAGGGCTTTCTTT.

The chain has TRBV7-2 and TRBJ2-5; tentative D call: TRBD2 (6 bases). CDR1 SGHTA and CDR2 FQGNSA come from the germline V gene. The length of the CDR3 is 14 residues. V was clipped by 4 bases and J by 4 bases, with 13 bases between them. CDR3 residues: CASSSRRGSETQYF. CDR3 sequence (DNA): TGTGCCAGCAGCTCCCGGCGGGGATCAGAGACCCAGTACTTC.

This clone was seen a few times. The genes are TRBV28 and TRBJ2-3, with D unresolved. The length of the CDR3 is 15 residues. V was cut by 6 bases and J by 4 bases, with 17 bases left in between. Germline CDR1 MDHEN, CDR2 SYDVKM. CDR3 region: CASSAQEGGADTQYF. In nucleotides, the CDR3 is TGTGCCAGCAGCGCCCAGGAAGGTGGCGCAGATACGCAGTATTTT.

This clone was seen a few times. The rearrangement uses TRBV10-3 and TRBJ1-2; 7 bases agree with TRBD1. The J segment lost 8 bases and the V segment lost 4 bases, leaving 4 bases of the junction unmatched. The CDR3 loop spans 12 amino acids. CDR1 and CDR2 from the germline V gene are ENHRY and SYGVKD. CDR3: CAISGQGEGYTF. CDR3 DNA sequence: TGTGCCATCAGTGGACAGGGCGAGGGCTACACCTTC.

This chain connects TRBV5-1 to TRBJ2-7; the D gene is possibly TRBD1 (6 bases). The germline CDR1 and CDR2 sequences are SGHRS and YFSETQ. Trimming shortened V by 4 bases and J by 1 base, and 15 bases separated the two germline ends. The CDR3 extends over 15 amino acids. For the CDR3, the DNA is TGCGCCAGCAGCCTCCCCATGACAGGATCCTACGAGCAGTACTTC. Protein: CASSLPMTGSYEQYF.

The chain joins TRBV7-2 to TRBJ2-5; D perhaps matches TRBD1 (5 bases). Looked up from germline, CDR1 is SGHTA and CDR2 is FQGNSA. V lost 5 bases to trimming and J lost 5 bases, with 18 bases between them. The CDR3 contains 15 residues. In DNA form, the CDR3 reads TGTGCCAGCAGCCCCCGACAGCCAAGGCGGGAGACCCAGTACTTC. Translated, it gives CASSPRQPRRETQYF.

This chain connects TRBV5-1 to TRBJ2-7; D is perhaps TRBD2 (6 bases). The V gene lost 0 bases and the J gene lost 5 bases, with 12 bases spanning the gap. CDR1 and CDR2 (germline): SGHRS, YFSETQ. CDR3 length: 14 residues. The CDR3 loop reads CASSLGGLRNEQYF. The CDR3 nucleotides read TGCGCCAGCAGCTTGGGGGGACTCCGCAACGAGCAGTACTTC.

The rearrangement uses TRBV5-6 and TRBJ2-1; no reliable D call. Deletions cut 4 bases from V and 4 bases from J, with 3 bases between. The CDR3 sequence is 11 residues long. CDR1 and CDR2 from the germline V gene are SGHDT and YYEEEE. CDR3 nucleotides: TGTGCCAGCAGCCGGTACAATGAGCAGTTCTTC. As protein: CASSRYNEQFF.

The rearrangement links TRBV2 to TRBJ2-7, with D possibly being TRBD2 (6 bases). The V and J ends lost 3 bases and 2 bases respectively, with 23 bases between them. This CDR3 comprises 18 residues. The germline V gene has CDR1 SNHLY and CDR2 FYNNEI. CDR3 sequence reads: CASSEWQGPRGFTYEQYF. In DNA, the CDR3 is TGTGCCAGCAGTGAGTGGCAGGGACCCCGGGGGTTTACCTACGAGCAGTACTTC.